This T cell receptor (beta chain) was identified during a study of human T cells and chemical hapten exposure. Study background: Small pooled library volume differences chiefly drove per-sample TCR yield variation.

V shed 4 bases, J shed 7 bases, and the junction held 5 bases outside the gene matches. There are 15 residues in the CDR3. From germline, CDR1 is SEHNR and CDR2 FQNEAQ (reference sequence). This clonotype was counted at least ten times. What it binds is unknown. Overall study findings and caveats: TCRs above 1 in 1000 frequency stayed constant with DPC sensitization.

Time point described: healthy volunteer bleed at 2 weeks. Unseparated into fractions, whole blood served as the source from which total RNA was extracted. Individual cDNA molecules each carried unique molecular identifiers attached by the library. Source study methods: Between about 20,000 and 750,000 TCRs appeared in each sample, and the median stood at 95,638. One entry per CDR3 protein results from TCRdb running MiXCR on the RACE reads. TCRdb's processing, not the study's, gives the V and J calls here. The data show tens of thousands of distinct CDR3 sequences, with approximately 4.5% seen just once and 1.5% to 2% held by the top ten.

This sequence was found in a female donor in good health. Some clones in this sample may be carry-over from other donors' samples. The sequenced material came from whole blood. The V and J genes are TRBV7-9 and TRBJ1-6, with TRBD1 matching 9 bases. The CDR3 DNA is TGTGCCAGCAGCTGGGACAGGGTGGGAAATTCACCCCTCCACTTT. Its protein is CASSWDRVGNSPLHF.